The present T cell receptor (beta chain) was sequenced within a study of blood T cell repertoires in COVID-19. On the study more broadly: Donors in the United States, Italy and Spain gave samples during acute or convalescent COVID-19. PBMCs, B-cell-depleted T cells, or T cells provided the cDNA or gDNA that made up the material.

The germline CDR1 and CDR2 sequences are LGHNA and YNFKEQ. The CDR3 length is 15 residues. V shed 4 bases and J shed 4 bases, with 16 bases lying between them. As handled by the study authors: For nucleated cells, counts were estimated from reference gene primer amplification. Profiling relied on immunoSEQ multiplex PCR, and the TCRdb table lists in-frame clones only, not all of them. The V and J calls and clone size were taken over from that table, and D and trimming were inferred from the DNA. The sample has around 98,000 clones; about 85% are singletons. Sequences were obtained from peripheral blood. The sequence derives from an older man with acute or convalescent COVID-19. The rearrangement links TRBV4-2 to TRBJ1-1; tentatively, D is TRBD1 (6 bases). CDR3 loop: CASSPSEGGITEAFF. The DNA for the CDR3 is TGTGCCAGCAGCCCGAGTGAAGGGGGAATCACTGAAGCTTTCTTT.